This entry describes one TCR beta chain. The sample comes from a study of T cells in Graves' hyperthyroidism and ophthalmopathy. RNA transcripts gave rise to amplified TCR beta CDR3 regions. First-round RT-PCR targeting the TCR CDR3 was performed with the HTBI primer set. One entry per CDR3 protein results from TCRdb running MiXCR on the multiplex PCR reads. Counted here are 620,000 or so distinct CDR3 sequences, around 13% occurring once; the ten biggest clones make up roughly an eighth. Trimming took 2 bases from V and 4 from J; bases not matched to a gene: 2. There are 16 residues in the CDR3. Germline CDR1 and CDR2: LGHNA and YSLEER.

The TCR sequence derives from a woman in her forties or fifties with Graves' ophthalmopathy. J is TRBJ2-2 and V is TRBV4-3; 12 bases fit TRBD2. Sequencing used blood. CDR3 sequence reads: CASSQLLAGGTGELFF. DNA of the CDR3: TGCGCCAGCAGCCAATTACTAGCGGGAGGCACCGGGGAGCTGTTTTTT.